This section outlines one T cell receptor beta chain sequence together with its context. What it binds is unknown. Cells designated naive CD8 were CD45RO-negative and were positively selected for CCR7, with terminally differentiated effector memory CD45RA+ cells excluded. V trimming: 3 bases; J trimming: 2 bases; junction bases outside the gene matches: 3. The CDR3 contains 15 residues. Germline V gene lookup returns CDR1 SGDLS and CDR2 YYNGEE. The data belong to a study of shared clonotypes between healthy human individuals. Points from the study as a whole: Clonotype sharing levels among donors were expected to vary with sequencing depth. Several donors held 4.5% to 5% of naive CD4 clonotypes in common.

This was a deep-level run. Some clones are missing from TCRdb's copy, which holds only in-frame ones; the method was immunoSEQ multiplex PCR. Of about 2 million clones detected, approximately 94% appear once; the ten largest clones hold approximately 1.2%. The specimen sequenced was naive CD8+ T cells sorted from blood. The clonotype originates from a man aged 18 to 35 in good health. The gene calls are TRBV9 and TRBJ2-1; 9 bases are shared with TRBD2. The CDR3 loop is CASSASGEPYNEQFF. The CDR3 region has the DNA TGTGCCAGCAGCGCTAGCGGGGAACCCTACAATGAGCAGTTCTTC.